The clone carrying this TCR beta chain appeared many times. What it binds is unknown. Using its own MiXCR run on the reads, TCRdb lists one record per CDR3 protein. The table includes more than 150,000 distinct CDR3 sequences, less than 25% detected once. The CDR3 spans 16 residues. Germline V gene data show CDR1 as MNHEY and CDR2 as SVGEGT. V was shortened by 5 bases and J by 2 bases, with 19 bases between the two germline ends. This record comes from a study of T cell repertoires in cytomegalovirus infection. In the study overall: A matching HLA type, together with CMV infection, was signaled by public TCR beta signatures. Whole-study findings and limits: There were carriers of CMV plus the relevant HLA, and cumulative public TCR beta family frequency identified them. Dominating the ex vivo response were HLA-C-restricted CMV-specific TCR beta clonotypes.

J is TRBJ2-7 and V is TRBV6-2 or TRBV6-3, with D perhaps matching TRBD1 (6 bases). The clonotype was recovered from a human donor in good health (CMV status not recorded). Some clones in this sample may be carry-over from other donors' samples. Source material: PBMCs. The CDR3 loop reads CASSLPSLDRTYEQYF. For the CDR3, the DNA is TGTGCCAGCAGTCTTCCTTCCCTCGACAGGACCTACGAGCAGTACTTC.